This T cell receptor (beta chain) stems from a study of blood T cell repertoires in COVID-19. Clones were sequenced by immunoSEQ multiplex PCR, and TCRdb holds only the in-frame ones, with some missing. Here the sample spans about 150,000 clones, around nine tenths being singletons. After removal of 2 bases from V and 6 bases from J, the junction contained 8 bases not matched to a gene. The CDR3 totals 15 residues. Germline V gene lookup returns CDR1 SGHVS and CDR2 FQNEAQ. The sequenced material came from peripheral blood. The chain links TRBV7-8 to TRBJ1-1; 8 positions agree with TRBD1. This clonotype was sampled from a human donor in a cohort sampled during active COVID-19. In DNA, the CDR3 is TGTGCCAGCAGCTTATTGGCAGGGGGCTACGCTGAAGCTTTCTTT. Encoded protein: CASSLLAGGYAEAFF.